These 31 T cell receptor beta chains share one sample of origin, sequenced in a study of a mutant IDH1 vaccine in newly diagnosed glioma. TCRdb keeps only in-frame clones here, not all; method: immunoSEQ multiplex PCR. This sample has about 26,000 clones; roughly 80% occur once, and the top ten carry 6% to 8.5%. Antigens for these TCRs are unknown. Time point defined: week 5, during vaccination. Vaccine doses each comprised 300 ug of mutant IDH1 20-mer peptide, with topical imiquimod. The starting material was PBMCs, obtained from a glioma patient whose treatment included an IDH1 peptide vaccine. The receptors originated from a man aged 35 to 55 with glioma. Some clones in this sample may be carry-over from other donors' samples.

The chain is built from TRBV27 and TRBJ1-5; the D gene is possibly TRBD1 (5 bases). Per the germline V gene, CDR1 is MNHEY and CDR2 is SMNVEV (reference sequence). V was trimmed by 6 bases and J by 5 bases, leaving 11 bases between them. The length of the CDR3 is 13 residues. CDR3 bases: TGTGCCAGCAGCTGGGGGTTTGATCAGCCCCAGCATTTT. Its protein is CASSWGFDQPQHF.

V gene TRBV5-6 combines with J gene TRBJ1-1, with D possibly being TRBD1 (6 bases). This CDR3 is built from 11 residues. The germline CDR1 and CDR2 sequences are SGHDT and YYEEEE. V was shortened by 4 bases and J by 8 bases, with 9 bases between the two germline ends. The CDR3 DNA reads as TGTGCCAGCAGCAAGGACAGAGAAGCTTTCTTT. Translated, it gives CASSKDREAFF. Full variable domain (rest looked up from reference TRBV5-6 and TRBJ1-1): DAGVTQSPTHLIKTRGQQVTLRCSPKSGHDTVSWYQQALGQGPQFIFQYYEEEERQRGNFPDRFSGHQFPNYSSELNVNALLLGDSALYLCASSKDREAFFGQGTRLTVV.

This clone was observed once. The V and J genes are TRBV7-9 and TRBJ2-7; D is perhaps TRBD1 (5 bases). CDR1 is SEHNR, CDR2 FQNEAQ, per germline (reference sequence). The CDR3 covers 13 residues. Between the trimmed V and J ends, which lost 1 base and 3 bases, there was a span of 7 bases. CDR3 coding DNA: TGTGCCAGCAGCTTAGGACAGTTCTACGAGCAGTACTTC. It yields the protein CASSLGQFYEQYF. Full variable domain (remainder filled in from reference TRBV7-9 and TRBJ2-7): DTGVSQNPRHKITKRGQNVTFRCDPISEHNRLYWYRQTLGQGPEFLTYFQNEAQLEKSRLLSDRFSAERPKGSFSTLEIQRTEQGDSAMYLCASSLGQFYEQYFGPGTRLTVT.

This clone was seen more than once but under ten times. This chain uses TRBV4-2 with TRBJ2-3; D is uncertain. Trimming left V 0 bases short and J 3 bases short, with 13 bases between. The germline gives CDR1 LGHNA, CDR2 YNFKEQ. The CDR3 consists of 16 residues. The CDR3 is CASSQDGSVNTDTQYF. CDR3 sequence (DNA): TGTGCCAGCAGCCAAGATGGGTCGGTAAATACAGATACGCAGTATTTT.

To note about this clone: One end of the junction does not line up with germline, which may come from a read error. The chain employs TRBV27 and TRBJ1-5; possibly TRBD1 for D (5 bases). The CDR3 consists of 14 residues. CDR1 and CDR2 from the germline V gene are MNHEY and SMNVEV (reference sequence). Written as DNA, the CDR3 is TGTGCCAGCGGACCGGGACCTAACCCTTATCACAGTCTTTTT. It specifies CASGPGPNPYHSLF.

The V gene is TRBV19, the J gene TRBJ1-1, with unresolved D. This CDR3 contains 13 residues. Germline CDR1 and CDR2: LNHDA and SQIVND (reference sequence). The V and J ends lost 5 bases and 4 bases respectively, with 11 bases between them. The DNA for the CDR3 is TGTGCCAGTAGTCCGGAGGGAACCACTGAAGCTTTCTTT. It specifies CASSPEGTTEAFF.

Only a few counts were recorded for this clone. The rearrangement uses TRBV5-4 and TRBJ2-2; TRBD1 agrees at 7 bases. Per the germline V gene, CDR1 is SGHNT and CDR2 is YYREEE (reference sequence). The CDR3 runs to 16 residues. J was trimmed by 0 bases and V by 5 bases; bases with no gene match: 7. CDR3 loop: CASSSNRGSNTGELFF. CDR3 coding DNA: TGTGCCAGCAGTTCGAACAGGGGATCGAACACCGGGGAGCTGTTTTTT.

The CDR3 nucleotides read TGTGCCAGCAGCCAGAACGGGGGGGCTGGGGGATCCCAGCATTTT. Its protein is CASSQNGGAGGSQHF. V usage is TRBV7-2 and J usage is TRBJ1-5; TRBD1 might be the D (6 bases). V was pared by 5 bases and J by 11 bases, with 22 bases between. The CDR3 has 15 residues. CDR1 is SGHTA, CDR2 FQGNSA, per germline. Supplemented by reference TRBV7-2 and TRBJ1-5, the full variable domain reads GAGVSQSPSNKVTEKGKDVELRCDPISGHTALYWYRQSLGQGLEFLIYFQGNSAPDKSGLPSDRFSAERTGGSVSTLTIQRTQQEDSAVYLCASSQNGGAGGSQHFGDGTRLSIL.

The chain uses TRBV5-1 and TRBJ1-4; 10 positions match TRBD1. V was clipped by 0 bases and J by 7 bases; unmatched bases: 6. This CDR3 comprises 16 residues. CDR1 is SGHRS, CDR2 YFSETQ, per germline. CDR3: CASSLAGGTGAEKLFF. CDR3 nucleotide sequence: TGCGCCAGCAGCTTGGCCGGCGGGACAGGGGCTGAAAAACTGTTTTTT.

This chain joins TRBV7-2 and TRBJ1-1; possible D gene TRBD1, 5 bases. V dropped 5 bases and J dropped 0 bases, with 13 bases sitting between them. The germline V gene encodes CDR1 SGHTA and CDR2 FQGNSA. The CDR3 is made up of 15 amino acids. The CDR3 region is CASSVQSGVNTEAFF. CDR3 nucleotides: TGTGCCAGCAGCGTCCAATCGGGGGTGAACACTGAAGCTTTCTTT.

This sequence joins TRBV7-2 and TRBJ1-1, with 7 bases that match TRBD1. The CDR3 is made up of 13 amino acids. Germline V gives CDR1 SGHTA, CDR2 FQGNSA. V lost 4 bases to trimming and J lost 5 bases; unmatched junction nucleotides: 4. The CDR3 DNA follows: TGTGCCAGCAGCTCCGACAGGGTTACTGAAGCTTTCTTT. Translating gives CASSSDRVTEAFF.

The chain couples TRBV6-6 to TRBJ2-3, with D perhaps given as TRBD1 or TRBD2 (6 bases each). There are 16 residues in the CDR3. V was trimmed by 2 bases and J by 4 bases, leaving 16 bases between them. Germline V CDR1 and CDR2: MNHNY, SVGAGI (reference sequence). The CDR3 region is CASSYEGGLEADTQYF. Written as DNA, the CDR3 is TGTGCCAGCAGTTACGAGGGGGGCCTAGAGGCAGATACGCAGTATTTT.

The CDR3 DNA is TGTGCCACCAGCAGCCGCCAGGGAGGCTACGAGCAGTACTTC. Translated, it gives CATSSRQGGYEQYF. V gene TRBV15 combines with J gene TRBJ2-7; maybe TRBD2 (6 bases). Germline CDR1 and CDR2: LNHNV and YYDKDF (reference sequence). The germline V and J ends were trimmed by 3 bases and 3 bases, with 12 bases remaining between them. The CDR3 length is 14 residues.

The J gene is TRBJ2-7, the V gene TRBV7-9; the D is unclear. The V gene's germline CDR1 is SEHNR and CDR2 FQNEAQ (reference sequence). V was cut by 5 bases and J by 0 bases, with 8 bases left in between. CDR3 length: 13 amino acids. The CDR3 spells CASSHLSSYEQYF. The CDR3 coding sequence is TGTGCCAGCAGCCACCTTAGCTCCTACGAGCAGTACTTC.

This clone showed up just a few times. The chain has TRBV5-4 and TRBJ1-2; D not certain. This CDR3 region has 15 residues. Trimming shortened V by 0 bases and J by 7 bases, and 16 bases separated the two germline ends. Germline V gene sequence: CDR1 SGHNT, CDR2 YYREEE (reference sequence). This chain's CDR3 is CASSLGIGQESGYTF. CDR3 DNA sequence: TGTGCCAGCAGCTTGGGTATTGGGCAGGAAAGTGGCTACACCTTC.

The chain couples TRBV5-1 to TRBJ1-1; D is possibly TRBD1 (5 bases). Germline V gene sequence: CDR1 SGHRS, CDR2 YFSETQ. V lost 0 bases to trimming and J lost 5 bases, with 11 bases between them. CDR3 size: 14 residues. CDR3: CASSLEQRGTEAFF. As DNA, the CDR3 is TGCGCCAGCAGCTTGGAACAACGGGGGACTGAAGCTTTCTTT. The complete variable domain, with remaining parts taken from reference TRBV5-1 and TRBJ1-1, reads KAGVTQTPRYLIKTRGQQVTLSCSPISGHRSVSWYQQTPGQGLQFLFEYFSETQRNKGNFPGRFSGRQFSNSRSEMNVSTLELGDSALYLCASSLEQRGTEAFFGQGTRLTVV.

The chain is built from TRBV2 and TRBJ2-2; D remains ambiguous. The germline gives CDR1 SNHLY, CDR2 FYNNEI. The V gene lost 6 bases and the J gene lost 7 bases, with 9 bases spanning the gap. The CDR3 contains 12 residues. The CDR3 spells CASRLWSGELFF. The CDR3 DNA sequence: TGTGCCAGCAGACTGTGGAGCGGGGAGCTGTTTTTT.

This sequence joins TRBV6-5 and TRBJ1-5; 7 bases map to TRBD1. Trimming removed 4 bases from V and 7 bases from J; junction bases left unmatched: 7. The CDR3 consists of 14 residues. Germline V CDR1 and CDR2: MNHEY, SVGAGI. The CDR3 region is CASSLYRGGQPQHF. The CDR3 DNA reads TGTGCCAGCAGTTTATACAGGGGTGGGCAGCCCCAGCATTTT.

This chain joins TRBV28 and TRBJ1-5; D is unclear. CDR3 length: 12 amino acids. The V end was cut by 1 base, the J end by 9 bases, with 7 bases between. Germline CDR1 is MDHEN and CDR2 is SYDVKM. The CDR3 DNA reads TGTGCCAGCAGTTTATCCTCCCCGCCCCAGCATTTT. It translates to CASSLSSPPQHF.

This chain links TRBV6-1 with TRBJ1-4; TRBD1 aligns across 7 bases. Germline V gives CDR1 MNHNS, CDR2 SASEGT. The CDR3 extends over 17 amino acids. Trimming cost V 2 bases and J 7 bases; bases outside gene matches: 13. As DNA, the CDR3 is TGTGCCAGCAGTGAACCCATCCCCACAGGGGAGGCTGAAAAACTGTTTTTT. Translating gives CASSEPIPTGEAEKLFF.

By sample share, this clone is medium-sized. The chain is built from TRBV7-9 and TRBJ1-4; 8 bases agree with TRBD1. The CDR3 runs to 15 residues. With V trimmed by 5 bases and J by 6 bases, 8 bases remained unmatched. Germline CDR1 is SEHNR and CDR2 is FQNEAQ (reference sequence). The DNA of the CDR3 is TGTGCCAGCAGCCCCCCGGGACAGGAGGATGAAAAACTGTTTTTT. It specifies CASSPPGQEDEKLFF.

The count of this clone is one. The chain combines TRBV19 with TRBJ1-3; no clear D. CDR3 length: 13 residues. The V end was cut by 7 bases, the J end by 2 bases, with 9 bases between. Germline-derived CDR1 and CDR2 are LNHDA and SQIVND (reference sequence). CDR3 amino acids: CASNWGTGNTIYF. As DNA, the CDR3 is TGTGCCAGTAATTGGGGAACTGGAAACACCATATATTTT.

The chain is built from TRBV7-9 and TRBJ2-7; D may be TRBD1 or TRBD2 (6 bases each). Germline CDR1 reads SEHNR; CDR2 reads FQNEAQ (reference sequence). V lost 2 bases and J lost 8, with 16 bases in between. The CDR3 spans 14 residues. CDR3 in amino acids: CASSLLTGAKQQYF. The CDR3 DNA follows: TGTGCCAGCAGCTTATTGACGGGGGCAAAGCAGCAGTACTTC.

This clone is a singleton in its sample. CDR3 loop: CASSRGRQETQYF. CDR3 coding DNA: TGTGCCAGCTCCCGGGGGAGACAAGAGACCCAGTACTTC. The genes are TRBV7-6 and TRBJ2-5, with D possibly matching TRBD2 (6 bases). Germline V gene data show CDR1 as SGHVS and CDR2 as FNYEAQ. Trimming removed 8 bases from V and 2 bases from J, with 12 bases in between. The CDR3 covers 13 residues. Combining the CDR3 with reference TRBV7-6 and TRBJ2-5 gives the whole variable domain GAGVSQSPRYKVTKRGQDVALRCDPISGHVSLYWYRQALGQGPEFLTYFNYEAQQDKSGLPNDRFSAERPEGSISTLTIQRTEQRDSAMYRCASSRGRQETQYFGPGTRLLVL.

The chain carries TRBV5-1 and TRBJ2-3, with D perhaps TRBD1 (5 bases). From germline, CDR1 is SGHRS and CDR2 YFSETQ. This CDR3 spans 15 amino acids. Trimming pared 2 bases from V and 2 bases from J, leaving 12 bases between. The CDR3 spells CASSFEGHLTDTQYF. Here the CDR3 DNA reads TGCGCCAGCAGCTTTGAAGGACACCTCACAGATACGCAGTATTTT. Combining the CDR3 with reference TRBV5-1 and TRBJ2-3 gives the whole variable domain KAGVTQTPRYLIKTRGQQVTLSCSPISGHRSVSWYQQTPGQGLQFLFEYFSETQRNKGNFPGRFSGRQFSNSRSEMNVSTLELGDSALYLCASSFEGHLTDTQYFGPGTRLTVL.

The chain links TRBV4-3 to TRBJ1-2; 7 bases are shared with TRBD1. Germline V gene data show CDR1 as LGHNA and CDR2 as YSLEER. The CDR3 totals 15 residues. Trimming removed 4 bases from V and 4 bases from J; junction bases left unmatched: 9. The CDR3 spells CASSLRTGGGYGYTF. The CDR3 nucleotides read TGCGCCAGCAGCCTAAGGACAGGAGGTGGCTATGGCTACACCTTC.

This clone was recorded a few times. The chain has TRBV6-1 and TRBJ1-5; TRBD1 aligns across 8 bases. The CDR3 extends over 14 amino acids. After removal of 6 bases from V and 6 bases from J, the junction contained 7 bases not matched to a gene. CDR1 and CDR2 from the germline V gene are MNHNS and SASEGT. DNA of the CDR3: TGTGCCAGCAGGGATTCAGGGGGCTCTCAGCCCCAGCATTTT. Translated, it gives CASRDSGGSQPQHF.

This clone was seen only a few times. Sequence at one end of the junction differs from germline and may be a read error. V gene TRBV7-7 combines with J gene TRBJ2-3; unclear D gene. CDR3 size: 14 residues. Germline CDR1 is SSHAT and CDR2 is FNYEAQ (reference sequence). In nucleotides, the CDR3 is TGTGCTAGCAGCTTGCTTGGACGCACAGATACGCAGTATTTT. The encoded protein is CASSLLGRTDTQYF.

V is TRBV6-4 and J is TRBJ2-2; no clear D. The CDR3 is 15 residues long. V lost 5 bases, J lost 0 bases, and 10 bases lay in between. Per germline, CDR1 MRHNA and CDR2 SNTAGT. The CDR3 nucleotides read TGTGCCAGCAGTCGTGACGGTGCGAACACCGGGGAGCTGTTTTTT. As protein: CASSRDGANTGELFF.

The table lists this clone with a few counts. V and J are TRBV29-1 and TRBJ1-4; D unresolved. The CDR3 runs 11 residues. V gave up 4 bases and J gave up 6 bases, with 6 bases separating them. CDR1 is SQVTM, CDR2 ANQGSEA, per germline. CDR3 amino acids: CSVATYEKLFF. For the CDR3, the DNA is TGCAGCGTTGCGACTTATGAAAAACTGTTTTTT.

This sequence joins TRBV30 and TRBJ2-7; 10 nucleotides line up with TRBD2. This CDR3 spans 14 amino acids. CDR1 is GTSNPN and CDR2 is SVGIG in the germline V gene (reference sequence). V was clipped by 2 bases and J by 1 base; unmatched bases: 2. CDR3 sequence: CAWSLAGGSYEQYF. DNA of the CDR3: TGTGCCTGGAGTTTAGCGGGGGGATCCTACGAGCAGTACTTC.